Listed below are T cell receptor beta chains from one sample, sequenced in a study of shared clonotypes between healthy human individuals. TCRdb keeps only in-frame clones here, not all; method: immunoSEQ multiplex PCR. The sample contains some 500,000 clones, around 96% of which appear only once. The sequenced sample consisted of naive CD4+ T cells sorted from blood. The receptors shown here come from a woman younger than 45 in good health. Both conserved end residues are part of each CDR3. The D gene is left open where the match is weak. For some rows the clone size is stated as once, few or many, or as a class when expanded; others skip it.

j_gene	abundance	v_gene	d_gene	CDR3nt	CDR3aa
TRBJ2-3	NA	TRBV6-6	TRBD1	TGTGCCAGCTTCGGGACAGGGGGGAAGCGCACAGATACGCAGTATTTT	CASFGTGGKRTDTQYF
TRBJ2-7	NA	TRBV29-1	TRBD2	TGCAGCGTTGAAGTCCGACTAGCGGGAGGAGAAGTAACCTACGAGCAGTACTTC	CSVEVRLAGGEVTYEQYF
TRBJ2-2	NA	TRBV6-6	NA	TGTGCCAGCAGTTACGGGGGAGCGTCCGGGGAGCTGTTTTTT	CASSYGGASGELFF
TRBJ2-1	NA	TRBV15	TRBD2	TGTGCCACCAGCAGGGGACTAGAGGGCAATGAGCAGTTCTTC	CATSRGLEGNEQFF
TRBJ1-2	NA	TRBV15	TRBD1	TGTGCCACCAGCAGACATTTTGACAGGGGTAACTATGGCTACACCTTC	CATSRHFDRGNYGYTF
TRBJ2-5	NA	TRBV6-1	NA	TGTGCCAGCAGTGAAGTTAGTCCGCACCGCCGGTACTTC	CASSEVSPHRRYF
TRBJ2-7	NA	TRBV18	TRBD1	TGTGCCAGCTCGCCCCGGGACAGGAACTACGAGCAGTACTTC	CASSPRDRNYEQYF
TRBJ2-5	NA	TRBV7-7	NA	TGTGCCAGCAGTTCCCAAAGCGCGGGGGAGACCCAGTACTTC	CASSSQSAGETQYF
TRBJ2-3	NA	TRBV4-1	TRBD2	TGCGCCAGCAGCCAGGATACTAGCGGGAGAGTCAATACGCAGTATTTT	CASSQDTSGRVNTQYF
TRBJ2-7	NA	TRBV28	NA	TGTGCCAGCAGTTTAAGCGGGACAGGGTCGCTGCGCGGGAGGGCCTACGAGCAGTACTTC	CASSLSGTGSLRGRAYEQYF
TRBJ2-2	NA	TRBV7-2	TRBD2	TGTGCCAGCAGCTTGGGAGCGGGAGTCCCCGGGGAGCTGTTTTTT	CASSLGAGVPGELFF
TRBJ2-7	NA	TRBV10-3	TRBD2	TGTGCCATCAGTGGGACTAGTGCTCGCGACGAGCAGTACTTC	CAISGTSARDEQYF
TRBJ1-4	NA	TRBV5-8	NA	TGTGCCAGCAGCTTGATGGGCGGTCTGGTTGAAAAACTGTTTTTT	CASSLMGGLVEKLFF
TRBJ2-7	NA	TRBV2	NA	TGTGCCAGCAGTGAGAAGCGGTACTCCTACGAGCAGTACTTC	CASSEKRYSYEQYF
TRBJ1-5	NA	TRBV19	TRBD1	TGTGCCAGTAGTTTATACAGGGGGGGCAATCAGCCCCAGCATTTT	CASSLYRGGNQPQHF
TRBJ2-7	NA	TRBV29-1	NA	TGCAGCGTTGAGGGGCAGCTCTACGAGCAGTACTTC	CSVEGQLYEQYF
TRBJ2-3	NA	TRBV21-1	NA	TGTGCCAGCAGCAAAGCGAACGGGGACACAGATACGCAGTATTTT	CASSKANGDTDTQYF
TRBJ1-2	once	TRBV6-5	NA	TGTGCCAGCAGTTACTCCAACAGGGCCAACTATGGCTACACCTTC	CASSYSNRANYGYTF
TRBJ1-2	NA	TRBV2	TRBD1	TGTGCCGATGCGAACGAACAGGGGGAGGGCTATGGCTACACCTTC	CADANEQGEGYGYTF
TRBJ2-7	NA	TRBV19	NA	TGTGCCAGTAGTATGCGGAGGAGCTCCTACGAGCAGTACTTC	CASSMRRSSYEQYF